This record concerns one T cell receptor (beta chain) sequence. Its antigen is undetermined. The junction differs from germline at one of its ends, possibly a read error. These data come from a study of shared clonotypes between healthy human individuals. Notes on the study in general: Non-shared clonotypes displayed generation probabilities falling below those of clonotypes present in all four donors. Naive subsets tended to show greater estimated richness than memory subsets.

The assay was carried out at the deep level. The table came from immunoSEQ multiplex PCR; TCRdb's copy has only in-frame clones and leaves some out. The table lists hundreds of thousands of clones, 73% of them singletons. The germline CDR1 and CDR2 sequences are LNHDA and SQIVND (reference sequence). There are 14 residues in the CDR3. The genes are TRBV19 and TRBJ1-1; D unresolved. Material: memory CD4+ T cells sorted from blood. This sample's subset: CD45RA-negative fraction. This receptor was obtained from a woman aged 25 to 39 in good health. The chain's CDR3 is CASTPDGMNIEAFF. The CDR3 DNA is TGTGCCAGTACCCCAGATGGCATGAACATTGAAGCTTTCTTT. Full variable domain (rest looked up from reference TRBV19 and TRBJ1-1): DGGITQSPKYLFRKEGQNVTLSCEQNLNHDAMYWYRQDPGQGLRLIYYSQIVNDFQKGDIAEGYSVSREKKESFPLTVTSAQKNPTAFYLCASTPDGMNIEAFFGQGTRLTVV.